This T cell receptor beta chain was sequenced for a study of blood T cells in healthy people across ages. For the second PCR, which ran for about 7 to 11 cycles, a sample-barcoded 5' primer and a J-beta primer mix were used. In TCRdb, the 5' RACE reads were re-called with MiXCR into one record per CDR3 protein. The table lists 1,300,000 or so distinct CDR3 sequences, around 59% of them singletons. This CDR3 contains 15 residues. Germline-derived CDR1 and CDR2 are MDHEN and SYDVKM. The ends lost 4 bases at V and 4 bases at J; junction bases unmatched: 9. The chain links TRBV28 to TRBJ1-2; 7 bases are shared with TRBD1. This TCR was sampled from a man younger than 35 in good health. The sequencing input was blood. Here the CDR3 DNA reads TGTGCCAGCAGTTACCAGACGGGACAGCTCTATGGCTACACCTTC. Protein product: CASSYQTGQLYGYTF.